Given below is one T cell receptor beta chain in context. Its matching antigen is unknown. This sample was included in a study of T cells in Graves' hyperthyroidism and ophthalmopathy. This CDR3 contains 15 residues. V was clipped by 5 bases and J by 0 bases, with 14 bases between them. Germline values: CDR1 SGDLS, CDR2 YYNGEE. RNA transcripts served as the template for amplifying TCR beta CDR3 regions. HTBI primers drove first-round RT-PCR of the TCR CDR3. TCRdb independently ran MiXCR on the multiplex PCR reads; one entry per CDR3 protein. The sample lists around 420,000 distinct CDR3 sequences; approximately 15% were seen once. Study observations and caveats: Ophthalmopathy and stable hyperthyroidism were separated by a 13 V-J model.

The clonotype originates from a woman aged 18-29 years with Graves' hyperthyroidism. Sequencing was carried out using blood. The chain carries TRBV9 and TRBJ1-2, with D tentatively TRBD1 (6 bases). The CDR3 DNA follows: TGTGCCAGCAGTTACAGGGATCTCTCTAACTATGGCTACACCTTC. This gives the protein CASSYRDLSNYGYTF.